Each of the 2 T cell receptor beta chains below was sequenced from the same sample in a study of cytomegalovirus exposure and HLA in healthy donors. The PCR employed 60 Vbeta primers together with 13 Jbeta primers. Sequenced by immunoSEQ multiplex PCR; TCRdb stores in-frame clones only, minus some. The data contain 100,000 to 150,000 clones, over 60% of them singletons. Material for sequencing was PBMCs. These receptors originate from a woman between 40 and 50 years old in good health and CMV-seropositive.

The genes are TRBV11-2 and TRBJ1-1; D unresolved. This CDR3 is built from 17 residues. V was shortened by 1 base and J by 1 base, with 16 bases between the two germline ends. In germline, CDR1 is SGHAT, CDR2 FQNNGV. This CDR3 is CASSLVSSGSRNTEAFF. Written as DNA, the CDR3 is TGTGCCAGCAGCTTAGTCTCATCGGGGTCCCGGAACACTGAAGCTTTCTTT.

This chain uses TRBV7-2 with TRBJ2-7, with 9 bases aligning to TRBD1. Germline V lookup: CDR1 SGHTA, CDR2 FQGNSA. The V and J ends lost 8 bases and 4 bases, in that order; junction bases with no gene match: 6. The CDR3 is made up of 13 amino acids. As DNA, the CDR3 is TGTGCCAGCCGGACAGGGGTAGGATACGAGCAGTACTTC. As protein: CASRTGVGYEQYF. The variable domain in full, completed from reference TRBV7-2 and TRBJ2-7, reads GAGVSQSPSNKVTEKGKDVELRCDPISGHTALYWYRQSLGQGLEFLIYFQGNSAPDKSGLPSDRFSAERTGGSVSTLTIQRTQQEDSAVYLCASRTGVGYEQYFGPGTRLTVT.